The entry below describes one T cell receptor beta chain. This entry is derived from a study of blood T cell repertoires in COVID-19. Study-level background: Collection of acute and convalescent COVID-19 samples took place in the United States, Italy and Spain. From T cells, B-cell-depleted T cells, or PBMCs came the material, which was cDNA or gDNA.

V was pared by 5 bases and J by 2 bases, with 7 bases of the junction left unmatched. CDR1 and CDR2 from the germline V gene are LNHNV and YYDKDF (reference sequence). This CDR3 is 16 amino acids long. Authors' methods: Estimates of nucleated cell counts were drawn from the amplification of reference gene primers. Clones were read by immunoSEQ multiplex PCR, and TCRdb kept only the in-frame ones, dropping some. That table is the source of V, J and clone size, and D and trimming were worked out from the DNA. The sample carries 35,000 to 45,000 clones, roughly nine tenths recorded once. The V call is TRBV15, the J call TRBJ2-1; 9 nucleotides align to TRBD1. Material for sequencing was peripheral blood. The TCR comes from a human donor in a cohort sampled during active COVID-19. This CDR3 reads CATSGSGTGTYNEQFF. CDR3 nucleotides: TGTGCCACCAGCGGCTCCGGGACAGGGACCTACAATGAGCAGTTCTTC.